This T cell receptor beta chain came from a study of regulatory T cells in long-lasting Graves disease. General study points: Between persistent patients, 2,500 to 3,500 public clonotypes were shared, exceeding the 950 to 1,000 shared between new patients.

Library construction for TCR beta used iRepertoire HTBI primers and Arm-PCR of CDR3 regions. TCRdb analysed the multiplex PCR reads with MiXCR anew, one entry per CDR3 protein. The data show fewer than 550,000 distinct CDR3 sequences, with about 16% seen just once and approximately 25% held by the top ten. Time point defined: newly diagnosed GD, antithyroid drugs for less than 3 months. Researchers made the TCR library from RNA that was extracted from PBMCs. This clonotype was detected only a few times. Its antigen is undetermined. The same data also went into a second study, on T cells in Graves' hyperthyroidism and ophthalmopathy. From that paper: The diagnoses drew upon clinical symptoms, serum thyroxine and TRAb, thyroid ultrasound and orbital computed tomography.

The material sequenced was peripheral blood mononuclear cells (PBMCs), taken at new diagnosis, from a patient treated with antithyroid drugs. The clonotype was recovered from a woman aged 40 to 65 with Graves disease.

In DNA, the CDR3 is TGTGCCAGCAGTTACTCGAATGTAGGACAGGGGGCTTACGAGCAGTACTTC. Encoded protein: CASSYSNVGQGAYEQYF. V is TRBV6-2 or TRBV6-3 and J is TRBJ2-7, with 11 bases that match TRBD1. Trimming took 0 bases from V and 4 from J; bases not matched to a gene: 8. The CDR3 spans 17 residues. The germline gives CDR1 MNHEY, CDR2 SVGEGT.